The 11 T cell receptor beta chains given below trace back to one sample, sequenced in a study of blood T cells in healthy people across ages. Alongside a J-beta primer mix, a sample-barcoded 5' primer served in a second PCR lasting roughly 6 to 11 cycles. TCRdb ran MiXCR on the 5' RACE reads and lists one entry per CDR3 protein. This table has about 680,000 distinct CDR3 sequences, over 45% appearing once. The sequencing sample was made of blood. These receptors all come from an older woman in good health.

This chain links TRBV7-2 with TRBJ2-2, with D hard to call. V gave up 0 bases and J gave up 4 bases, with 9 bases separating them. This CDR3 has 15 residues. Per the germline V gene, CDR1 is SGHTA and CDR2 is FQGNSA. The DNA for the CDR3 is TGTGCCAGCAGCTTAGCGGGAAGCCGCACCGGGGAGCTGTTTTTT. Protein product: CASSLAGSRTGELFF.

The rearrangement uses TRBV4-2 and TRBJ2-7, with D uncertain. Trimming removed 1 base from V and 0 bases from J, with 10 bases in between. Germline CDR1 and CDR2: LGHNA and YNFKEQ. The CDR3 is 15 amino acids. CDR3 residues: CASSQVGGRSYEQYF. The CDR3 DNA follows: TGTGCCAGCAGCCAAGTTGGCGGCCGCTCCTACGAGCAGTACTTC.

The V gene is TRBV12-3 or TRBV12-4, the J gene TRBJ2-3; D is possibly TRBD2 (6 bases). The CDR3 runs to 14 residues. The ends were cut back, 8 bases at V and 3 bases at J, with 15 bases in the middle. The DNA for the CDR3 is TGTGCCAGCGGCCGGGGGATTGGAACAGATACGCAGTATTTT. This sequence encodes CASGRGIGTDTQYF.

The V call is TRBV7-9, the J call TRBJ2-7; D assignment may be TRBD1 or TRBD2 (5 bases each). V lost 6 bases, J lost 2 bases, and 14 bases lay in between. Germline loops: CDR1 SEHNR, CDR2 FQNEAQ (reference sequence). The CDR3 covers 14 residues. This CDR3 is CASRTGTETYEQYF. The CDR3 bases are TGTGCCAGCAGAACTGGGACGGAAACCTACGAGCAGTACTTC.

This rearrangement joins TRBV20-1 to TRBJ1-2, with D tentatively TRBD1 (5 bases). The CDR3 has 12 residues. Trimming stripped 6 bases from V and 2 bases from J, with 10 bases between. Germline V gene lookup returns CDR1 DFQATT and CDR2 SNEGSKA (reference sequence). The CDR3 bases are TGCAGTGCCAGCGGACACAACTATGGCTACACCTTC. It is translated as CSASGHNYGYTF.

The chain combines TRBV6-2 or TRBV6-3 with TRBJ2-1, with a possible D match to TRBD2 (6 bases). CDR3 length equals 20 residues. Germline loops: CDR1 MNHEY, CDR2 SVGEGT. V was trimmed by 6 bases and J by 2 bases, leaving 29 bases between them. This CDR3 reads CASSYPDSRLSLATYNEQFF. In nucleotides, the CDR3 is TGTGCCAGCAGCTACCCCGACAGTAGGCTTTCGCTAGCGACCTACAATGAGCAGTTCTTC.

This clonotype came up a few times. The V and J genes are TRBV28 and TRBJ2-7; maybe TRBD1 (6 bases). Germline V gene lookup returns CDR1 MDHEN and CDR2 SYDVKM. This CDR3 comprises 11 residues. V lost 4 bases, J lost 12 bases, and 13 bases lay in between. This CDR3 reads CASSWGRSRYF. The CDR3 DNA sequence: TGTGCCAGCAGTTGGGGGCGAAGCAGGTACTTC.

The chain joins TRBV28 to TRBJ2-5; no clear D. This CDR3 spans 16 amino acids. Deletions cut 4 bases from V and 0 bases from J, with 15 bases between. Per the germline V gene, CDR1 is MDHEN and CDR2 is SYDVKM. The CDR3 sequence: CASSSSDGAYQETQYF. As DNA, the CDR3 is TGTGCCAGCAGTTCCTCGGACGGAGCATACCAAGAGACCCAGTACTTC. Supplemented by reference TRBV28 and TRBJ2-5, the full variable domain reads DVKVTQSSRYLVKRTGEKVFLECVQDMDHENMFWYRQDPGLGLRLIYFSYDVKMKEKGDIPEGYSVSREKKERFSLILESASTNQTSMYLCASSSSDGAYQETQYFGPGTRLLVL.

V and J are TRBV10-3 and TRBJ2-4, with 8 positions matching TRBD1. The last part of the DNA fits TRBJ2-7 better; the J call may be wrong. CDR1 ENHRY and CDR2 SYGVKD come from the germline V gene. The CDR3 has 14 residues. CDR3 loop: CAISEGTGTYEQYF. As DNA, the CDR3 is TGTGCCATCAGTGAAGGGACAGGAACCTACGAGCAGTACTTC.

This clonotype was recorded a few times. This chain joins TRBV28 and TRBJ2-4; tentative D call: TRBD1 (6 bases). Germline V gene sequence: CDR1 MDHEN, CDR2 SYDVKM. Trimming removed 2 bases at V and 0 bases at J, with 14 bases between. The CDR3 is 17 residues long. CDR3 amino acids: CASSLLGQPTAKNIQYF. The CDR3 DNA is TGTGCCAGCAGTTTACTCGGACAGCCAACAGCCAAAAACATTCAGTACTTC.

The genes are TRBV7-2 and TRBJ2-5; 10 bases map to TRBD1. The germline V gene has CDR1 SGHTA and CDR2 FQGNSA. CDR3 size: 14 residues. The V segment lost 7 bases and the J segment 4 bases; nucleotides outside the gene matches: 6. For the CDR3, the DNA is TGTGCCAGCAACCGACAGGGGGCGTCAGAGACCCAGTACTTC. It codes for CASNRQGASETQYF.